Listed below are T cell receptor beta chains from one sample, sequenced in a study of early T cells in non-severe SARS-CoV-2 infection. TCRdb analysed the 5' RACE reads with MiXCR anew, one entry per CDR3 protein. The table has approximately 38,000 distinct CDR3 sequences, around 4.5% seen once. Sequencing was performed on whole blood. The receptors originated from an adult who was a healthcare worker with PCR-confirmed SARS-CoV-2 infection or an uninfected control (not recorded which). CDR3s include the opening cysteine and the closing phenylalanine or tryptophan. A D gene is named only where the DNA matches it firmly. Expanded clones are given a class, and other clones once, few, many or no size at all.

DNA: TGTGCCAGCAGTTCATCCGCAGGGCAAGGTTCACCCCTCCACTTT
CDR3: CASSSSAGQGSPLHF
J: TRBJ1-6
size: few
V: TRBV28
D: .

DNA: TGCAGTGCTAGGAAGGGGGACAGTTTCACCGGGGAGCTGTTTTTT
CDR3: CSARKGDSFTGELFF
J: TRBJ2-2
size: .
V: TRBV20-1
D: TRBD1

DNA: TGTGCCAGCAGTTCGGGGGGGTCTCTTGAAAAACTGTTTTTT
CDR3: CASSSGGSLEKLFF
J: TRBJ1-4
size: many
V: TRBV6-6
D: .

DNA: TGTGCCAGCAGCCAAGGAAGGCTAGCGGGAGGAAAGGCCGGGGAGCTGTTTTTT
CDR3: CASSQGRLAGGKAGELFF
J: TRBJ2-2
size: few
V: TRBV3-1
D: TRBD2

DNA: TGCAGTGCCCTTGCGCTGAACACTGAAGCTTTCTTT
CDR3: CSALALNTEAFF
J: TRBJ1-1
size: few
V: TRBV20-1
D: .

DNA: TGTGCCAGCAGCCAGACGACAGGAAACACCATATATTTT
CDR3: CASSQTTGNTIYF
J: TRBJ1-3
size: .
V: TRBV7-2
D: .

DNA: TGTGCCAGCAGCCAGGCGGGGACCGACAGGCAGTATTTT
CDR3: CASSQAGTDRQYF
J: TRBJ2-3
size: many
V: TRBV3-1
D: .

DNA: TGTGCCAACGGCATAGGAACGAGCTCCTACAATGAGCAGTTCTTC
CDR3: CANGIGTSSYNEQFF
J: TRBJ2-1
size: many
V: TRBV10-3
D: .

DNA: TGTGCCAGCAGTACGGGGATCTCCTACGAGCAGTACTTC
CDR3: CASSTGISYEQYF
J: TRBJ2-7
size: few
V: TRBV6-5
D: .

DNA: TGTGCCAGCAGTTACCAACAGGGCACTATAGCTTTCTTT
CDR3: CASSYQQGTIAFF
J: TRBJ1-1
size: .
V: TRBV6-2/TRBV6-3
D: .

DNA: TGTGCCAGCAGTCGAGCGTCGGACCCTACCTACGAGCAGTACTTC
CDR3: CASSRASDPTYEQYF
J: TRBJ2-7
size: few
V: TRBV6-5
D: .

DNA: TGTGCCAGCAGCTTACGGGTTTCAGATACGCAGTATTTT
CDR3: CASSLRVSDTQYF
J: TRBJ2-3
size: many
V: TRBV11-3
D: .

DNA: TGTGCCAGCAGCTTAGCGGGGACGAATCAGCCCCAGCATTTT
CDR3: CASSLAGTNQPQHF
J: TRBJ1-5
size: .
V: TRBV7-9
D: .

DNA: TGTGCCAGCAGTCTTAGCGGGAACCCTAGCACAGATACGCAGTATTTT
CDR3: CASSLSGNPSTDTQYF
J: TRBJ2-3
size: many
V: TRBV7-6
D: TRBD2

DNA: TGTGCCAGCAGTGAGGGACTAGCGAGCAACAATGAGCAGTTCTTC
CDR3: CASSEGLASNNEQFF
J: TRBJ2-1
size: many
V: TRBV28
D: TRBD2

DNA: TGTGCCAGCAGCGTAGTGCCAGAAGCAGATACGCAGTATTTT
CDR3: CASSVVPEADTQYF
J: TRBJ2-3
size: many
V: TRBV9
D: .

DNA: TGTGCCAGCAGCCCGTCTACAGGGGTCAGGACTGAAGCTTTCTTT
CDR3: CASSPSTGVRTEAFF
J: TRBJ1-1
size: few
V: TRBV5-5
D: TRBD1

DNA: TGTGCCAGCAGTACCCGGGGCCAGTTAACGCAGTATTTT
CDR3: CASSTRGQLTQYF
J: TRBJ2-3
size: few
V: TRBV27
D: .

DNA: TGCAGCGTTTTGGGACTGCAAGAGACCCAGTACTTC
CDR3: CSVLGLQETQYF
J: TRBJ2-5
size: many
V: TRBV29-1
D: .

DNA: TGTGCCAGCAGTTCATCGACTAGCGGGAGTTATCGCGAGCAGTTCTTC
CDR3: CASSSSTSGSYREQFF
J: TRBJ2-1
size: many
V: TRBV28
D: TRBD2

DNA: TGTGCCAGCAGCACACGAAGGGCCAATGAGCAGTTCTTC
CDR3: CASSTRRANEQFF
J: TRBJ2-1
size: many
V: TRBV28
D: .

DNA: TGTGCCAGCGGGACCAAGAGCTCCTACGAGCAGTACTTC
CDR3: CASGTKSSYEQYF
J: TRBJ2-7
size: many
V: TRBV5-4
D: .

DNA: TGTGCCAGCAGCTCTGGGACAGGGAGCACTGAAGCTTTCTTT
CDR3: CASSSGTGSTEAFF
J: TRBJ1-1
size: .
V: TRBV7-9
D: TRBD1

DNA: TGTGCCAGCAGCTTAGTAGGGGGGCCCCAAAACATTCAGTACTTC
CDR3: CASSLVGGPQNIQYF
J: TRBJ2-4
size: many
V: TRBV7-2
D: .

DNA: TGTGCCAGCAGTGCCATAGAGACCCAGTACTTC
CDR3: CASSAIETQYF
J: TRBJ2-5
size: many
V: TRBV2
D: .

DNA: TGTGCCAGCAGTAGCGGGACCTATGAGCAGTTCTTC
CDR3: CASSSGTYEQFF
J: TRBJ2-1
size: many
V: TRBV2
D: TRBD2

DNA: TGTGCCAGCAGCCTAAGAGACAGGGGTGAGACCCAGTACTTC
CDR3: CASSLRDRGETQYF
J: TRBJ2-5
size: many
V: TRBV7-2
D: TRBD1

DNA: TGTGCCAGCAGCTTAAGTCGCGTATCCTACGAGCAGTACTTC
CDR3: CASSLSRVSYEQYF
J: TRBJ2-7
size: many
V: TRBV7-2
D: .

DNA: TGTGCCAGCAGCTACAGGGGCCCCGCGAACACCGGGGAGCTGTTTTTT
CDR3: CASSYRGPANTGELFF
J: TRBJ2-2
size: few
V: TRBV5-6
D: TRBD1

DNA: TGCAGTGCTAGTCTCCAGGGGCCTACCGATACGCAGTATTTT
CDR3: CSASLQGPTDTQYF
J: TRBJ2-3
size: .
V: TRBV20-1
D: .

DNA: TGTGCCAGCAGCTTAGATGGGGGCTCCTACAATGAGCAGTTCTTC
CDR3: CASSLDGGSYNEQFF
J: TRBJ2-1
size: many
V: TRBV5-1
D: .

DNA: TGTGCCAGCAGCGATCGAAATTCACCCCTCCACTTT
CDR3: CASSDRNSPLHF
J: TRBJ1-6
size: many
V: TRBV5-5
D: .

DNA: TGTGCCAGCAGAAGGACAGGGGGTCATGGCTACACCTTC
CDR3: CASRRTGGHGYTF
J: TRBJ1-2
size: few
V: TRBV6-5
D: TRBD1

DNA: TGTGCCAGCAGCCCACCGCCGGGACAGGGTTTAAGAGATACGCAGTATTTT
CDR3: CASSPPPGQGLRDTQYF
J: TRBJ2-3
size: many
V: TRBV4-2
D: TRBD1

DNA: TGTGCCAGCAGCTTGTCCACAGGGGGCGCGCCGCGGGAGCAGTTCTTC
CDR3: CASSLSTGGAPREQFF
J: TRBJ2-1
size: many
V: TRBV7-2
D: TRBD1

DNA: TGTGCCAGCAGCGGGGACTACGACACAGATACGCAGTATTTT
CDR3: CASSGDYDTDTQYF
J: TRBJ2-3
size: many
V: TRBV6-1
D: TRBD2

DNA: TGTGCCAGCATCCCTGGGGGAGGGAGCGGCTACACCTTC
CDR3: CASIPGGGSGYTF
J: TRBJ1-2
size: many
V: TRBV2
D: .

DNA: TGTGCCAGCTCAACCATAAAAATCCAAGAGACCCAGTACTTC
CDR3: CASSTIKIQETQYF
J: TRBJ2-5
size: few
V: TRBV18
D: .

DNA: TGTGCCAGCAGCCCCCGGGCAGCCACCCAGACCCAGTACTTC
CDR3: CASSPRAATQTQYF
J: TRBJ2-5
size: many
V: TRBV7-9
D: .

DNA: TGTGCCAGCAGCCAAGTCGGGGTTGACGAGCAGTACTTC
CDR3: CASSQVGVDEQYF
J: TRBJ2-7
size: many
V: TRBV3-1
D: .

DNA: TGTGCCAGCAGCTTAGTGGCGGACCCTAATGAAAAACTGTTTTTT
CDR3: CASSLVADPNEKLFF
J: TRBJ1-4
size: many
V: TRBV7-2
D: .

DNA: TGTGCCAGCAGCCAACTATCTGGACGCGGGTCGGTTTTTTTC
CDR3: CASSQLSGRGSVFF
J: TRBJ1-4
size: many
V: TRBV3-1
D: .

DNA: TGTGCCAGCAGCTTAGGAGGGATTAGCGGACTGTTCTACGAGCAGTACTTC
CDR3: CASSLGGISGLFYEQYF
J: TRBJ2-7
size: many
V: TRBV11-2
D: .

DNA: TGTGCCTGGAGTGTATCAGGGGGCTCTCAGCCCCAGCATTTT
CDR3: CAWSVSGGSQPQHF
J: TRBJ1-5
size: .
V: TRBV30
D: TRBD1